This is a list of T cell receptor beta chains from one sample in a study of T cell clones after liver transplantation. Assay used: immunoSEQ multiplex PCR; TCRdb lists only in-frame clones, some missing. Here the sample spans 98,000 or so clones, roughly 80% being singletons. Sequencing used CD4+ T cells from blood, obtained before liver transplant. The receptors derive from a human donor who received a liver transplant. The CDR3 runs from the conserved cysteine through the conserved F or W. A D gene is named only where the DNA matches it firmly. Expanded clones are given a class, and other clones once, few, many or no size at all.

>TRBV9|NA|TRBJ1-2|few
CASSQSRGVGYTF
TGTGCCAGCAGCCAAAGCCGGGGGGTCGGCTACACCTTC
>TRBV7-6|TRBD1|TRBJ2-3|once
CASSFPTGGAVDTQYF
TGTGCCAGCAGCTTCCCGACAGGGGGCGCCGTTGATACGCAGTATTTT
>TRBV5-4|TRBD2|TRBJ2-2|NA
CASSLASSGTTGELFF
TGTGCCAGCAGCTTGGCCTCTAGCGGGACCACCGGGGAGCTGTTTTTT
>TRBV28|TRBD1|TRBJ1-5|NA
CASSRQGWPQPQHF
TGTGCCAGCAGTCGACAGGGGTGGCCTCAGCCCCAGCATTTT
>TRBV5-1|TRBD1|TRBJ2-3|NA
CASSLGTGRDTQYF
TGCGCCAGCAGCCTCGGGACAGGACGAGATACGCAGTATTTT
>TRBV6-5|NA|TRBJ1-1|NA
CASSRRQALNPEAFF
TGTGCCAGCAGCCGTAGACAGGCCCTGAACCCTGAAGCTTTCTTT
>TRBV2|TRBD2|TRBJ2-5|NA
CASSEFTGGRRKTQYF
TGTGCCAGCAGTGAGTTTACGGGAGGACGACGAAAGACCCAGTACTTC
>TRBV5-8|TRBD2|TRBJ2-7|NA
CASSPGRGAYEQYF
TGTGCCAGCAGCCCAGGGCGGGGGGCCTACGAGCAGTACTTC
>TRBV19|TRBD1|TRBJ1-2|NA
CASSKGQGARGYGYTF
TGTGCCAGTAGTAAGGGACAGGGAGCCCGAGGTTATGGCTACACCTTC
>TRBV27|TRBD1|TRBJ2-7|NA
CASSLSRQGLRGEQYF
TGTGCCAGCAGTTTATCCCGACAGGGGCTCAGAGGGGAGCAGTACTTC
>TRBV19|TRBD2|TRBJ2-2|few
CASSTRSGSGGTGELFF
TGTGCCAGTAGTACCCGAAGCGGGAGCGGTGGCACCGGGGAGCTGTTTTTT
>TRBV10-2|TRBD2|TRBJ2-5|NA
CASSAPSREDGETQYF
TGCGCCAGCAGTGCCCCCTCGCGGGAGGATGGTGAGACCCAGTACTTC
>TRBV7-9|NA|TRBJ2-3|NA
CASTSNRVAGDTQYF
TGTGCCAGCACCTCTAATCGGGTGGCAGGAGATACGCAGTATTTT
>TRBV7-3|TRBD1|TRBJ2-2|NA
CASSQQGQGNTGELFF
TGTGCCAGCAGCCAACAGGGACAGGGAAACACCGGGGAGCTGTTTTTT
>TRBV2|NA|TRBJ2-2|NA
CASRGNTGELFF
TGTGCCTCCCGAGGGAACACCGGGGAGCTGTTTTTT
>TRBV5-1|NA|TRBJ1-2|once
CASSLDSRYGYTF
TGCGCCAGCAGCTTGGACAGCCGCTATGGCTACACCTTC
>TRBV30|TRBD2|TRBJ2-3|few
CAWSWASGGRDTQYF
TGTGCCTGGAGTTGGGCTAGCGGGGGCCGAGATACGCAGTATTTT
>TRBV6-6|TRBD1|TRBJ1-5|few
CASQTGGTGSQPQHF
TGTGCCAGCCAAACGGGGGGGACAGGCAGCCAGCCCCAGCATTTT
>TRBV7-3|NA|TRBJ2-3|NA
CASSRWSTDTQYF
TGTGCCAGCAGCCGTTGGAGCACAGATACGCAGTATTTT
>TRBV7-9|NA|TRBJ2-5|NA
CASSSYQETQYF
TGTGCCAGCAGCTCATACCAAGAGACCCAGTACTTC
>TRBV7-3|TRBD1|TRBJ1-3|NA
CASSPRTGTGLGNTIYF
TGTGCCAGCAGCCCCCGGACAGGGACTGGACTCGGAAACACCATATATTTT
>TRBV27|NA|TRBJ1-5|NA
CASSLPGQPQHF
TGTGCCAGCAGTTTACCTGGGCAGCCCCAGCATTTT
>TRBV10-2|NA|TRBJ2-7|few
CATGQSYEQYF
TGCGCCACAGGCCAAAGCTACGAGCAGTACTTC
>TRBV7-2|NA|TRBJ1-6|few
CAIRLRTNSPLHF
TGTGCCATCCGGTTACGAACTAATTCACCCCTCCACTTT
>TRBV7-7|NA|TRBJ2-3|once
CASSLGGPDTQYF
TGTGCCAGCAGCTTAGGGGGTCCAGATACGCAGTATTTT
>TRBV27|NA|TRBJ2-7|NA
CASSLFFRGPHEQYF
TGTGCCAGCAGTTTATTTTTTCGGGGTCCCCACGAGCAGTACTTC
>TRBV11-2|NA|TRBJ2-1|NA
CASSFLATNNEQFF
TGTGCCAGCAGCTTCCTAGCGACGAACAATGAGCAGTTCTTC
>TRBV27|NA|TRBJ1-6|NA
CASSFGQGPYSPLHF
TGTGCCAGCAGTTTCGGGCAAGGACCCTATTCACCCCTCCACTTT
>TRBV28|NA|TRBJ2-3|NA
CASSPRGVLTDTQYF
TGTGCCAGCAGCCCAAGGGGGGTTCTAACAGATACGCAGTATTTT
>TRBV28|TRBD2|TRBJ2-5|NA
CASTPALAGGRARTQYF
TGTGCCAGCACTCCGGCACTAGCGGGGGGGAGGGCTAGGACCCAGTACTTC
>TRBV9|NA|TRBJ2-1|NA
CASSPSPPPYNEQFF
TGTGCCAGCAGTCCTAGCCCACCCCCGTACAATGAGCAGTTCTTC
>TRBV30|TRBD1|TRBJ1-2|NA
CAWSVLRGRGRGYGYTF
TGTGCCTGGAGTGTACTCCGGGGCAGGGGGCGAGGCTATGGCTACACCTTC
>TRBV5-1|TRBD2|TRBJ2-1|NA
CASSLARSGGANEQFF
TGCGCCAGCAGCTTGGCCAGAAGCGGGGGGGCCAATGAGCAGTTCTTC
>TRBV7-2|NA|TRBJ2-5|NA
CASSSYQETQYF
TGTGCCAGCAGCTCTTACCAAGAGACCCAGTACTTC
>TRBV7-8|NA|TRBJ1-2|NA
CASSLALSQGPYGYTF
TGTGCCAGCAGCTTAGCTCTGAGCCAGGGCCCCTATGGCTACACCTTC
>TRBV7-9|NA|TRBJ1-1|NA
CASSPTPQPAFF
TGTGCCAGCAGTCCTACACCCCAACCGGCTTTCTTT
>TRBV18|NA|TRBJ1-6|once
CASSPTSENSPLHF
TGTGCCAGCTCACCTACTAGCGAGAATTCACCCCTCCACTTT
>TRBV5-8|NA|TRBJ2-3|NA
CASSHDSDSFTDTQYF
TGTGCCAGCAGCCACGACTCGGACTCTTTCACAGATACGCAGTATTTT
>TRBV5-1|TRBD1|TRBJ2-1|NA
CASSKTGAGTYNEQFF
TGCGCCAGCAGCAAGACAGGGGCCGGAACCTACAATGAGCAGTTCTTC
>TRBV11-2|TRBD1|TRBJ1-4|NA
CASSSDRVRTNEKLFF
TGTGCCAGCAGCTCAGACAGGGTACGGACTAATGAAAAACTGTTTTTT
>TRBV19|TRBD1|TRBJ2-7|NA
CASSVDRAQSQYF
TGTGCCAGTAGTGTCGACAGGGCTCAGTCGCAGTACTTC